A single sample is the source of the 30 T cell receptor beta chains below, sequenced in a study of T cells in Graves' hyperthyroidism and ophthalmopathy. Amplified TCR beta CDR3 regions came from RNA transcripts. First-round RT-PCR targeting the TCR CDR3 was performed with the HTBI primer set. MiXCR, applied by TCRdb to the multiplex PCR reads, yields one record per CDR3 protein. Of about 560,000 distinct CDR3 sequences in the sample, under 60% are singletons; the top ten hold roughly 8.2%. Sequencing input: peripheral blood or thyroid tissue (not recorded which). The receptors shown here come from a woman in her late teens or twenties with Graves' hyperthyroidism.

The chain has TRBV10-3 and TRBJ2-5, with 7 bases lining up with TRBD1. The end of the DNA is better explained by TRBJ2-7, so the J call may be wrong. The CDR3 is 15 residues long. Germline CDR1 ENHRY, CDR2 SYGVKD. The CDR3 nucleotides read TGTGCCATCAGTGAGACCGGGACAGCGACCTACGAGCAGTACTTC. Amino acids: CAISETGTATYEQYF.

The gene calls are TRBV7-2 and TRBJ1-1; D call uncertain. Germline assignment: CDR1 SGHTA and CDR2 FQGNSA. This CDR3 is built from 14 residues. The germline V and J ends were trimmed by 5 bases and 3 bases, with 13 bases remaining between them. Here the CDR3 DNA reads TGTGCCAGCAGCCTAGAGGGCAAGTACACTGAAGCTTTCTTT. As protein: CASSLEGKYTEAFF.

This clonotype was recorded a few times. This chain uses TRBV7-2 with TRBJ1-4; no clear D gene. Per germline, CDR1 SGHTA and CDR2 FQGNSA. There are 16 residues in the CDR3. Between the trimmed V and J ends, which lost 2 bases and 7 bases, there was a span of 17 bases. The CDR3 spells CASSLSSGVPGEKLFF. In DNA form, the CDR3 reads TGTGCCAGCAGCTTATCGTCCGGGGTGCCCGGTGAAAAACTGTTTTTT. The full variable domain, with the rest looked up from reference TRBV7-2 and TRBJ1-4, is GAGVSQSPSNKVTEKGKDVELRCDPISGHTALYWYRQSLGQGLEFLIYFQGNSAPDKSGLPSDRFSAERTGGSVSTLTIQRTQQEDSAVYLCASSLSSGVPGEKLFFGSGTQLSVL.

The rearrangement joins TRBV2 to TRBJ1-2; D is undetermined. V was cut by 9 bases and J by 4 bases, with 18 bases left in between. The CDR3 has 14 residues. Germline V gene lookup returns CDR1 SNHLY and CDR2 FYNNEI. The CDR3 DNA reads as TGTGCCAGACATAGCGGGGTCAGGATCTATGGCTACACCTTC. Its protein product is CARHSGVRIYGYTF.

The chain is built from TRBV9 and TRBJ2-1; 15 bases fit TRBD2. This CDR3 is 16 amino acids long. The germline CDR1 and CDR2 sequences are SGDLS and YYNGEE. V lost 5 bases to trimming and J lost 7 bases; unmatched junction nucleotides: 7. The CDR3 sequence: CASSLGLAGGYNEQFF. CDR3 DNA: TGTGCCAGCAGTTTAGGACTAGCGGGAGGGTATAATGAGCAGTTCTTC.

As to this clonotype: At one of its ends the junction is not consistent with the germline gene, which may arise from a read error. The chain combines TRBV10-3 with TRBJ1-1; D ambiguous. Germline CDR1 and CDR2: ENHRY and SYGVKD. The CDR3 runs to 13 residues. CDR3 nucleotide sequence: TGTGCCAGCAGTAGTGACATCCACACTGAAGCTTTCTTT. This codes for CASSSDIHTEAFF.

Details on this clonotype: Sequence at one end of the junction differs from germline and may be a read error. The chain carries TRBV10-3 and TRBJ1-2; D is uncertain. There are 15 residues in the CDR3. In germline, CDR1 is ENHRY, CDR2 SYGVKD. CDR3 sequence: CAISESTMKGRGYTF. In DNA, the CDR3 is TGTGCCATTAGTGAGTCTACCATGAAAGGACGTGGCTACACCTTC.

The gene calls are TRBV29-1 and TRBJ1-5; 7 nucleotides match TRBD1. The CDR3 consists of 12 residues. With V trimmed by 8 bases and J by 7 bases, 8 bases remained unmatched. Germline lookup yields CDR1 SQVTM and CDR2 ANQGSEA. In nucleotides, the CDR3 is TGCAGCACCGACAGGGAGGGACAGCCCCAGCATTTT. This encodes CSTDREGQPQHF. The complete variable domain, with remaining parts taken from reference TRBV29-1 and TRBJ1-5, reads SAVISQKPSRDICQRGTSLTIQCQVDSQVTMMFWYRQQPGQSLTLIATANQGSEATYESGFVIDKFPISRPNLTFSTLTVSNMSPEDSSIYLCSTDREGQPQHFGDGTRLSIL.

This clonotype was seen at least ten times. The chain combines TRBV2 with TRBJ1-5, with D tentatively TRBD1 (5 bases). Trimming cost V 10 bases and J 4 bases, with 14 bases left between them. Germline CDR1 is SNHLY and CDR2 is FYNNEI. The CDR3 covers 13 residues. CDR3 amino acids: CATRDIRNQPQHF. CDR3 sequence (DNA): TGTGCCACCAGGGATATACGGAATCAGCCCCAGCATTTT. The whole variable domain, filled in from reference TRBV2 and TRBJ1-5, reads EPEVTQTPSHQVTQMGQEVILRCVPISNHLYFYWYRQILGQKVEFLVSFYNNEISEKSEIFDDQFSVERPDGSNFTLKIRSTKLEDSAMYFCATRDIRNQPQHFGDGTRLSIL.

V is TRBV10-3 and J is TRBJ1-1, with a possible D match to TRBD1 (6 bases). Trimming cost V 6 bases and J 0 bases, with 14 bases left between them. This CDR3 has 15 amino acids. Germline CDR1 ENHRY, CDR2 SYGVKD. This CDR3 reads CAIRVGTTMNTEAFF. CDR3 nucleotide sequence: TGTGCCATCAGGGTGGGGACAACCATGAACACTGAAGCTTTCTTT.

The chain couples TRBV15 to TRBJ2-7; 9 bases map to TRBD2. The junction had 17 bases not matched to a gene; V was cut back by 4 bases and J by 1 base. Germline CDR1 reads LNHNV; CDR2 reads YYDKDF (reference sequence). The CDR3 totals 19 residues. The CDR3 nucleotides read TGTGCCACCAGCAAAATTAGCGGGAGCCGCTGGGGACGGTCCTACGAGCAGTACTTC. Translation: CATSKISGSRWGRSYEQYF.

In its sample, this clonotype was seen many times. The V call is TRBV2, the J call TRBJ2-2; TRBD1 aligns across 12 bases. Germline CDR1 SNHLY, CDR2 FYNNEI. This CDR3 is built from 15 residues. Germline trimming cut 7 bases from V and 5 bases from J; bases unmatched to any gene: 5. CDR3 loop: CASMGDRGRTGELFF. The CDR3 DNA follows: TGTGCCAGCATGGGGGACAGGGGGCGAACCGGGGAGCTGTTTTTT.

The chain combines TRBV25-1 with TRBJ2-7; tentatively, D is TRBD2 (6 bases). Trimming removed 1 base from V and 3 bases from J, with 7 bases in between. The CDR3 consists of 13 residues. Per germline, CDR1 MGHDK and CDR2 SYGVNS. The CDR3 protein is CASSESGVYEQYF. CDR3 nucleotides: TGTGCCAGCAGTGAATCGGGGGTCTACGAGCAGTACTTC.

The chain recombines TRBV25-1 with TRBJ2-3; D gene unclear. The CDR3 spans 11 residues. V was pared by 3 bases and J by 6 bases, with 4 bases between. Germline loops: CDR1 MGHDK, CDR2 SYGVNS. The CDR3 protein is CASSDGDTQYF. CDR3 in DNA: TGTGCCAGCAGTGATGGCGATACGCAGTATTTT.

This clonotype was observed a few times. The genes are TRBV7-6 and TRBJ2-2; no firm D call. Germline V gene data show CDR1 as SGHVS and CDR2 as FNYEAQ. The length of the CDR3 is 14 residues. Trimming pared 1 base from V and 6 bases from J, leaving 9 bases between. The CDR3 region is CASSLEGSSGELFF. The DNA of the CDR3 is TGTGCCAGCAGCTTAGAGGGTTCCTCCGGGGAGCTGTTTTTT.

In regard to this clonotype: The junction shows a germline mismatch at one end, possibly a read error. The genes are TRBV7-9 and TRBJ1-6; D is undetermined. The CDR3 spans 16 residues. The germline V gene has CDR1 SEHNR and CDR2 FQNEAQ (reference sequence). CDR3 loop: CASSLGMSSYNSPPHF. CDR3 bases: TGTGCCAGCAGCTTAGGGATGAGCTCCTATAATTCACCCCCCCACTTT.

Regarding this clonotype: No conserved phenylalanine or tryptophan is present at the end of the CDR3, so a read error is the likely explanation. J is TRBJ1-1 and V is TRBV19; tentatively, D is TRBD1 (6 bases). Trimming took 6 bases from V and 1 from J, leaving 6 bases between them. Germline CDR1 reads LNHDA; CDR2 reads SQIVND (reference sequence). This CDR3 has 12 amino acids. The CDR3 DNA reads TGTGCCAGTAGAGGGGGGAACACTGAAGCTTTCCTT. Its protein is CASRGGNTEAFL.

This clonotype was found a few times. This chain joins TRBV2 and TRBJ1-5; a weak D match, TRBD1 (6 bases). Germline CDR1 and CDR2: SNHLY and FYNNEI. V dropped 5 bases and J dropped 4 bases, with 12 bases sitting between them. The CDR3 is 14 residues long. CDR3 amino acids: CASSYGQSNQPQHF. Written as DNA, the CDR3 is TGTGCCAGCAGTTACGGACAGTCAAATCAGCCCCAGCATTTT.

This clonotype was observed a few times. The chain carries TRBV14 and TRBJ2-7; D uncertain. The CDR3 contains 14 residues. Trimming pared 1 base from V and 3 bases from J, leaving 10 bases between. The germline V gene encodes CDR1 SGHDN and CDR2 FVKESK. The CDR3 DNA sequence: TGTGCCAGCAGCCAAGGGGCCAGCGACTACGAGCAGTACTTC. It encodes CASSQGASDYEQYF.

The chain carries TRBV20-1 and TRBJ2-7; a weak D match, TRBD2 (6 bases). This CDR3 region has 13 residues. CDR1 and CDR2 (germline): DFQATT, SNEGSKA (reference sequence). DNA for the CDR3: TGCAGCTTGCGGGGTGAGTCTACGAACGAGCAGTACTTC. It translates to CSLRGESTNEQYF.

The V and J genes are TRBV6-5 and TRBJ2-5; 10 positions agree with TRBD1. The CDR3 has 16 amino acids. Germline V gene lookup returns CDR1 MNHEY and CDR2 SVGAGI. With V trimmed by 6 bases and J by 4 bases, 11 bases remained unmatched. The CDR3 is CASSRQGATGGETQYF. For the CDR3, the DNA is TGTGCCAGCAGCCGACAGGGGGCGACAGGTGGAGAGACCCAGTACTTC.

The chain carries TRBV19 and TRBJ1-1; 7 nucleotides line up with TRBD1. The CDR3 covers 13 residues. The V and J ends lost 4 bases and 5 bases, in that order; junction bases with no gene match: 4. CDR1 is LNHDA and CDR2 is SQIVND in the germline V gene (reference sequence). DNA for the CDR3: TGTGCCAGTAGTACAGGGGGGGAAACTGAAGCTTTCTTT. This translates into CASSTGGETEAFF.

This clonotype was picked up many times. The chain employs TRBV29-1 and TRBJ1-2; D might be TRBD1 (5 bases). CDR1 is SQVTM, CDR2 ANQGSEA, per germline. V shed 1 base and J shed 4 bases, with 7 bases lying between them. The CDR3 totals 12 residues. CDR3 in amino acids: CSVEGGPYGYTF. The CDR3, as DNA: TGCAGCGTTGAAGGGGGCCCCTATGGCTACACCTTC.

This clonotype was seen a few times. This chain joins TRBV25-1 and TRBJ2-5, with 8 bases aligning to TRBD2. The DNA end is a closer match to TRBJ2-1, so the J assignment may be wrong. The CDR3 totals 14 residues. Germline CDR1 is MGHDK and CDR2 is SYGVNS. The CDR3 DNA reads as TGTGCCAGCAGTTCCCTCGCGGGGGGCGGTGAGCAGTTCTTC. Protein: CASSSLAGGGEQFF.

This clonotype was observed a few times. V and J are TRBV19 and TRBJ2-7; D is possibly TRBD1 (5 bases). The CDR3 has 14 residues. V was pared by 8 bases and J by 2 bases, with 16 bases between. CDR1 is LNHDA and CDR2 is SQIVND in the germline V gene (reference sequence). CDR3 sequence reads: CASSPQGATYEQYF. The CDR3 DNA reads TGTGCCAGTTCCCCCCAAGGGGCTACCTACGAGCAGTACTTC.

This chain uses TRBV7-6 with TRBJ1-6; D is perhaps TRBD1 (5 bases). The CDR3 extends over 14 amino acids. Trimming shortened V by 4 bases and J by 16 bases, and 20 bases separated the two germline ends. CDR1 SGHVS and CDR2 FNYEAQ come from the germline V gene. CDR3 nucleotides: TGTGCCAGCAGCTCTACCTTGAGCAGGGACTCTCTCCACTTT. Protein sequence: CASSSTLSRDSLHF.

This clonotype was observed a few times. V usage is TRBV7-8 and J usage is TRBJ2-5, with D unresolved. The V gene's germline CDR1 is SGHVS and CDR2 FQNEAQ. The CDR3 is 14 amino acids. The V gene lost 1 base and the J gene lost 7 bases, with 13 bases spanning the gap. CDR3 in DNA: TGTGCCAGCAGCTTAGTCAACAGCAAAGGGACCCAGTACTTC. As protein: CASSLVNSKGTQYF.

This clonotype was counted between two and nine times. The CDR3 sequence is CASSASIGGTEAFF. CDR3 nucleotides: TGTGCCAGCAGCGCCAGCATAGGGGGCACTGAAGCTTTCTTT. This rearrangement joins TRBV7-6 to TRBJ1-1, with D perhaps TRBD1 (6 bases). In germline, CDR1 is SGHVS, CDR2 FNYEAQ. Trimming cost V 5 bases and J 4 bases, with 14 bases left between them. The CDR3 extends over 14 amino acids. The whole variable domain, filled in from reference TRBV7-6 and TRBJ1-1, reads GAGVSQSPRYKVTKRGQDVALRCDPISGHVSLYWYRQALGQGPEFLTYFNYEAQQDKSGLPNDRFSAERPEGSISTLTIQRTEQRDSAMYRCASSASIGGTEAFFGQGTRLTVV.

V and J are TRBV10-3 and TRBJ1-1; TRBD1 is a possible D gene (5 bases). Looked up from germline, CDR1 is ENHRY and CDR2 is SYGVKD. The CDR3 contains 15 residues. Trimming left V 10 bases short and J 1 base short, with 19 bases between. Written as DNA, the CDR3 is TGTGCCAGCAACGAAAGGGGATTTGGGAACACTGAAGCTTTCTTT. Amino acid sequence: CASNERGFGNTEAFF.

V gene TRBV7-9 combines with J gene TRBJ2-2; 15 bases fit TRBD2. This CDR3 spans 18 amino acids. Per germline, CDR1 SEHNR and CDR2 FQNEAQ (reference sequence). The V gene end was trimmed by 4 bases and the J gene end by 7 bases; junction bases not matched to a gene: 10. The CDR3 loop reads CASSSTLGLAGGDGELFF. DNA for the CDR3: TGTGCCAGCAGCTCAACGCTCGGACTAGCGGGAGGGGACGGGGAGCTGTTTTTT.